The T cell receptor (beta chain) under discussion was sequenced for a study of cytomegalovirus exposure and HLA in healthy donors. Between the trimmed V and J ends, which lost 2 bases and 3 bases, there was a span of 9 bases. Germline V gene lookup returns CDR1 SEHNR and CDR2 FQNEAQ (reference sequence). The CDR3 consists of 14 residues. A multiplex PCR was run with 60 Vbeta primers and 13 Jbeta primers. The protocol was immunoSEQ multiplex PCR, while the TCRdb copy is restricted to in-frame clones and leaves out a portion. This sample lists about 130,000 clones; its ten largest clones have 1.5% to 2%.

The V and J genes are TRBV7-9 and TRBJ2-3; D ambiguous. The TCR comes from a woman aged 40 to 55 in good health and CMV-seropositive. Sample: PBMCs. The CDR3 is CASSLSRVTDTQYF. The CDR3 bases are TGTGCCAGCAGCTTATCCCGGGTGACAGATACGCAGTATTTT.